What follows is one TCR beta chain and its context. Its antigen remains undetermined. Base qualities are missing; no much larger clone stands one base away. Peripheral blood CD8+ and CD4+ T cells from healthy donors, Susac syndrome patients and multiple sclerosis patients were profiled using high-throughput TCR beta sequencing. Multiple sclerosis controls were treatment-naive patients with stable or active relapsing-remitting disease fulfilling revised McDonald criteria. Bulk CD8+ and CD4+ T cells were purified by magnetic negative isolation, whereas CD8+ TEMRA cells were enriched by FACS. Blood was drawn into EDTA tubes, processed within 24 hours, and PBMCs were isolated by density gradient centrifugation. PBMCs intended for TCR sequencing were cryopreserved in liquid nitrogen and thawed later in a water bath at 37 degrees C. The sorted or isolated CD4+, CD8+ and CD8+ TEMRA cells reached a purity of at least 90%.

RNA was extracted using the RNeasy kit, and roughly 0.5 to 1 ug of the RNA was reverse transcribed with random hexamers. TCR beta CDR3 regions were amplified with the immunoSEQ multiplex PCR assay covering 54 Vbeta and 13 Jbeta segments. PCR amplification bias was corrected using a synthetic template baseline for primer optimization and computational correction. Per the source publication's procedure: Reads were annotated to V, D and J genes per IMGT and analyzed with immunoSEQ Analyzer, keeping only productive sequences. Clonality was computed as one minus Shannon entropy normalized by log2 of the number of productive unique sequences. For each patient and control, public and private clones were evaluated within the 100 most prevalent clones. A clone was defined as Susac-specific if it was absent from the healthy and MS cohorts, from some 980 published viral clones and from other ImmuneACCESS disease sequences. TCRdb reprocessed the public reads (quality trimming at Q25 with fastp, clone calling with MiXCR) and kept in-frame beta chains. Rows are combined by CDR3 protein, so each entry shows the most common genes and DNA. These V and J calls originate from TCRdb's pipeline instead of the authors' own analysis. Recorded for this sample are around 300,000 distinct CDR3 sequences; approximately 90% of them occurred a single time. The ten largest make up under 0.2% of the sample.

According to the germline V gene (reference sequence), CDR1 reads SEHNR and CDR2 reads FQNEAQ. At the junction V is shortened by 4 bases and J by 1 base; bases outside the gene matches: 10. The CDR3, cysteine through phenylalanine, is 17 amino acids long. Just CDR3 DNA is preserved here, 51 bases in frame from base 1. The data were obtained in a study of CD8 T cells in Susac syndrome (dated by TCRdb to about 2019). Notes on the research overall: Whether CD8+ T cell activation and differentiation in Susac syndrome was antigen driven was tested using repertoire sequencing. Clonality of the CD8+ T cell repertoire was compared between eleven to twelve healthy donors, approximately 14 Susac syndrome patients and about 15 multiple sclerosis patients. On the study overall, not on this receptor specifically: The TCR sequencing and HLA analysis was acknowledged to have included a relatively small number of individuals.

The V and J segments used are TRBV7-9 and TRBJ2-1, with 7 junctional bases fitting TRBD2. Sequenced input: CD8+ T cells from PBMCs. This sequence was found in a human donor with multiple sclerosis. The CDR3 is CASSSGPGLPSYNEQFF. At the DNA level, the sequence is TGTGCCAGCAGCTCCGGTCCGGGACTACCGTCCTACAATGAGCAGTTCTTC.